This T cell receptor beta chain appears in the sequencing data of a study of cytomegalovirus exposure and HLA in healthy donors. The donors comprised healthy bone marrow donors. 60 Vbeta and 13 Jbeta primers were used in PCR. Original processing notes: In a later analysis, about 11 million of 65 million to 80 million unique beta chains occurred in at least two donors. Assay used: immunoSEQ multiplex PCR; TCRdb lists only in-frame clones, some missing. V and J calls plus clone size are reproduced from that table; the DNA served to infer D and trimming. The sample shows more than 110,000 clones, around 85% of them seen only once. Findings and caveats of the study: The authors enumerated over 150 TCR beta chains as linked to cytomegalovirus. Looking again later, the authors saw that most CMV-associated TCR beta chains seemed HLA-restricted.

The germline V gene encodes CDR1 SGHTA and CDR2 FQGNSA. CDR3 size: 18 residues. The V gene lost 6 bases and the J gene lost 5 bases, with 25 bases spanning the gap. In its sample, this clone was seen a few times. Its target is not known. This receptor was obtained from a woman aged 50 to 60 in good health and CMV-seropositive. V usage is TRBV7-2 and J usage is TRBJ2-2; tentatively, D is TRBD1 (6 bases). The sequenced sample consisted of PBMCs. The CDR3 reads CASRSRDMGHLGTGELFF. In nucleotides, the CDR3 is TGTGCCAGCAGATCCCGGGACATGGGACACCTGGGGACCGGGGAGCTGTTTTTT.